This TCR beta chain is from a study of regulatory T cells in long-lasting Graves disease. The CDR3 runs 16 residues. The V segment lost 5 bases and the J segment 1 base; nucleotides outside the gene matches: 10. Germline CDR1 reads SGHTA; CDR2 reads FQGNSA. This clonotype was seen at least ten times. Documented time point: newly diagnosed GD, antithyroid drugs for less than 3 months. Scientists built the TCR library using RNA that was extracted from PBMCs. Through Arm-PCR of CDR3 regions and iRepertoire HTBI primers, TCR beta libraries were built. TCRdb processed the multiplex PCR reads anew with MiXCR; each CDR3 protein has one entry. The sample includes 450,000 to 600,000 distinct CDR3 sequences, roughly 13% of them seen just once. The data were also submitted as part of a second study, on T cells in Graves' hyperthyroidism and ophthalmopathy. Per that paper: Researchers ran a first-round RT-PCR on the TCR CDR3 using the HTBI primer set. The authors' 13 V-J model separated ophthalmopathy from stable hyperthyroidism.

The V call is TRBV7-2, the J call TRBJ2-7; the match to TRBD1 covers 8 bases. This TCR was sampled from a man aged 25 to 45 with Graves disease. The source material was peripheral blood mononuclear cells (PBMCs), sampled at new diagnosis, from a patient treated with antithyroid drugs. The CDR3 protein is CASSPLTGDFSYEQYF. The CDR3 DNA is TGTGCCAGCAGCCCCTTGACAGGGGACTTTTCCTACGAGCAGTACTTC. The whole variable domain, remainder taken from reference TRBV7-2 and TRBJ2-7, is GAGVSQSPSNKVTEKGKDVELRCDPISGHTALYWYRQSLGQGLEFLIYFQGNSAPDKSGLPSDRFSAERTGGSVSTLTIQRTQQEDSAVYLCASSPLTGDFSYEQYFGPGTRLTVT.